Sequencing of this TCR beta chain was carried out in a study of blood T cell repertoires in COVID-19. Authors' processing steps: Amplifying reference gene primers gave estimates of nucleated cell counts. Profiling relied on immunoSEQ multiplex PCR, and the TCRdb table lists in-frame clones only, not all of them. V, J and clone size reflect that table, while D and trimming were determined from the DNA. The top ten hold 1.8% of the sample, which has some 330,000 clones, roughly 86% seen once. Looked up from germline, CDR1 is SGHDT and CDR2 is YYEEEE. This CDR3 contains 15 residues. The V end was cut by 3 bases, the J end by 7 bases, with 19 bases between.

Source material: peripheral blood. The chain links TRBV5-6 to TRBJ1-2; a weak D match, TRBD1 (5 bases). This TCR was sampled from a woman in her 30s with COVID-19, enrolled during active disease. The CDR3 sequence: CASSSWGRASGGYTF. CDR3 nucleotide sequence: TGTGCCAGCAGCTCCTGGGGCAGGGCGTCGGGTGGCTACACCTTC. Drawing the rest from reference TRBV5-6 and TRBJ1-2, the complete variable domain is DAGVTQSPTHLIKTRGQQVTLRCSPKSGHDTVSWYQQALGQGPQFIFQYYEEEERQRGNFPDRFSGHQFPNYSSELNVNALLLGDSALYLCASSSWGRASGGYTFGSGTRLTVV.